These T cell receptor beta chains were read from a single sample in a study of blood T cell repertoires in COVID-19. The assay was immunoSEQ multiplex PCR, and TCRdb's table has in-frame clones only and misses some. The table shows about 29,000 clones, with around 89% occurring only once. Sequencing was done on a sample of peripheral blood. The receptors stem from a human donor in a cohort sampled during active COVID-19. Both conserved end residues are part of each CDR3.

CDR3aa: CASSLPSAGAYGYTF
v_gene: TRBV19
j_gene: TRBJ1-2

CDR3aa: CASSYQGLSNQPQHF
v_gene: TRBV6-2/TRBV6-3
j_gene: TRBJ1-5

CDR3aa: CASSLTSIRSGETQYF
v_gene: TRBV5-1
j_gene: TRBJ2-5

CDR3aa: CASSQGPGGYGYTF
v_gene: TRBV18
j_gene: TRBJ1-2

CDR3aa: CASSPGTGSLNTGELFF
v_gene: TRBV19
j_gene: TRBJ2-2

CDR3aa: CASSLMPWGGGTYEQYF
v_gene: TRBV5-1
j_gene: TRBJ2-7

CDR3aa: CASSATGYQPQHF
v_gene: TRBV2
j_gene: TRBJ1-5

CDR3aa: CAISEGGGASTGELFF
v_gene: TRBV10-3
j_gene: TRBJ2-2

CDR3aa: CATSREDRGQMNTEAFF
v_gene: TRBV19
j_gene: TRBJ1-1

CDR3aa: CAISEPPLAYEQYF
v_gene: TRBV10-3
j_gene: TRBJ2-7

CDR3aa: CSVSAQDNEQFF
v_gene: TRBV29-1
j_gene: TRBJ2-1

CDR3aa: CASSPSPVMGETQYF
v_gene: TRBV5-6
j_gene: TRBJ2-5

CDR3aa: CASSMDRGDYGYTF
v_gene: TRBV19
j_gene: TRBJ1-2

CDR3aa: CASSFATSGLNEQFF
v_gene: TRBV5-1
j_gene: TRBJ2-1

CDR3aa: CASSSPAGKTQETQYF
v_gene: TRBV28
j_gene: TRBJ2-5

CDR3aa: CASRQAESPLHF
v_gene: TRBV6-5
j_gene: TRBJ1-6

CDR3aa: CASSLDRFNYGYTF
v_gene: TRBV5-5
j_gene: TRBJ1-2

CDR3aa: CASSQGRGRGSSYNSPLHF
v_gene: TRBV4-2
j_gene: TRBJ1-6

CDR3aa: CASSYTSGASTDTQYF
v_gene: TRBV11-1
j_gene: TRBJ2-3

CDR3aa: CASSPYGSGNTIYF
v_gene: TRBV25-1
j_gene: TRBJ1-3

CDR3aa: CASSLVAGGIYEQYF
v_gene: TRBV7-8
j_gene: TRBJ2-7

CDR3aa: CASSVGQRETQYF
v_gene: TRBV9
j_gene: TRBJ2-5

CDR3aa: CASSWGQGEETQYF
v_gene: TRBV14
j_gene: TRBJ2-5

CDR3aa: CASSLYLAGGNNEQFF
v_gene: TRBV7-3
j_gene: TRBJ2-1

CDR3aa: CASSLQGGGEAFF
v_gene: TRBV7-2
j_gene: TRBJ1-1

CDR3aa: CASSPTRQGSTEAFF
v_gene: TRBV7-2
j_gene: TRBJ1-1

CDR3aa: CASSLEDRGYSSYEQYF
v_gene: TRBV7-8
j_gene: TRBJ2-7

CDR3aa: CAWSYRGNYGYTF
v_gene: TRBV30
j_gene: TRBJ1-2

CDR3aa: CASSSGQMNTEAFF
v_gene: TRBV7-9
j_gene: TRBJ1-1

CDR3aa: CASSVERGNQPQHF
v_gene: TRBV2
j_gene: TRBJ1-5

CDR3aa: CSAGTTDAYEQYF
v_gene: TRBV29-1
j_gene: TRBJ2-7

CDR3aa: CASSEPPPEDRGVQYF
v_gene: TRBV2
j_gene: TRBJ2-4

CDR3aa: CASSDSGVQPQHF
v_gene: TRBV2
j_gene: TRBJ1-5

CDR3aa: CASSQSGGGGAWDTQYF
v_gene: TRBV4-1
j_gene: TRBJ2-3

CDR3aa: CASSFTGDEQYF
v_gene: TRBV12-3/TRBV12-4
j_gene: TRBJ2-7

CDR3aa: CASSLWAGGREYEQYF
v_gene: TRBV11-2
j_gene: TRBJ2-7

CDR3aa: CASSIHAGGRDTQYF
v_gene: TRBV13
j_gene: TRBJ2-3

CDR3aa: CAINQRGLAGDRGTDTQYF
v_gene: TRBV10-3
j_gene: TRBJ2-3

CDR3aa: CASSRDSPTNNEQFF
v_gene: TRBV5-4
j_gene: TRBJ2-1

CDR3aa: CASSPPVRDRILLNEKLFF
v_gene: TRBV28
j_gene: TRBJ1-4

CDR3aa: CASSETGNTEAFF
v_gene: TRBV5-1
j_gene: TRBJ1-1

CDR3aa: CSASEGANYGYTF
v_gene: TRBV20-1
j_gene: TRBJ1-2

CDR3aa: CASSPDSREQFF
v_gene: TRBV7-9
j_gene: TRBJ2-1

CDR3aa: CSVIRVGNTGELFF
v_gene: TRBV29-1
j_gene: TRBJ2-2

CDR3aa: CASSAPGGRPILAKNIQYF
v_gene: TRBV6-1
j_gene: TRBJ2-4

CDR3aa: CASSPMRGLAGGFGLSTDTQYF
v_gene: TRBV4-3
j_gene: TRBJ2-3